This section outlines one T cell receptor (beta chain) sequence together with its context. The data derive from a study of CD8 T cells in Susac syndrome. Sequencing of TCR beta was undertaken in CD8+ and CD4+ T cells derived from blood. The germline V gene has CDR1 LGHDT and CDR2 YNNKEL (reference sequence). The CDR3 length is 14 residues. Between the trimmed V and J ends, which lost 1 base and 3 bases, there was a span of 7 bases. RNA in amounts of about 0.5 to 1 ug was reverse transcribed with random hexamers. MiXCR was run by TCRdb on the immunoSEQ multiplex PCR reads, yielding one entry per CDR3 protein. The table shows about 160,000 distinct CDR3 sequences, with around 93% occurring only once.

V usage is TRBV3-1 and J usage is TRBJ2-1; D remains ambiguous. The source of this sequence is a human donor in good health. The material sequenced was CD4+ T cells from PBMCs. CDR3 amino acids: CASSQVGGYNEQFF. In DNA, the CDR3 is TGTGCCAGCAGCCAAGTCGGCGGCTACAATGAGCAGTTCTTC.